These 20 T cell receptor beta chains were sequenced from one sample in a study of blood T cells in healthy people across ages. Primers used in a second PCR of about 7 to 11 cycles were a sample-barcoded 5' primer and a J-beta primer mix. TCRdb recomputed calls from the 5' RACE reads with MiXCR, one row per CDR3 protein. Of nearly 800,000 distinct CDR3 sequences in the sample, 25% were seen once. The same sample was also used in a study of T cells of mothers and their children.

Sequenced input: blood. The source is a boy under 18 in good health.

This rearrangement joins TRBV5-1 to TRBJ2-1; 7 bases agree with TRBD2. V lost 3 bases and J lost 8; bases outside the gene matches: 5. Germline-derived CDR1 and CDR2 are SGHRS and YFSETQ. The CDR3 is 13 amino acids. The DNA of the CDR3 is TGCGCCAGCAGCTCTAGTCTAGCGGATGAGCAGTTCTTC. Translated, it gives CASSSSLADEQFF.

CDR3 in DNA: TGTGCCAAGCATACTTACAGGGGAGATGGCTACACCTTC. Protein product: CAKHTYRGDGYTF. The chain is built from TRBV2 and TRBJ1-2; TRBD1 matches 7 bases. This CDR3 comprises 13 residues. In germline, CDR1 is SNHLY, CDR2 FYNNEI. J lost 6 bases, V lost 10 bases, and 11 bases had no gene match.

CDR3 residues: CASSVGGEDTEAFF. The DNA of the CDR3 is TGTGCCAGCAGCGTAGGAGGGGAGGACACTGAAGCTTTCTTT. The chain couples TRBV9 to TRBJ1-1, with D maybe TRBD1 (5 bases). CDR1 and CDR2 from the germline V gene are SGDLS and YYNGEE. Trimming cost V 0 bases and J 3 bases, with 9 bases left between them. CDR3 length: 14 residues.

Turning to this clonotype: An end of the junction differs from the germline gene, which may be a read error. This chain links TRBV27 with TRBJ2-7, with TRBD2 matching 9 bases. Germline CDR1 MNHEY, CDR2 SMNVEV (reference sequence). The CDR3 is made up of 15 amino acids. CDR3 sequence reads: CASSKIAGDRYEQCF. The CDR3 DNA follows: TGTGCCAGCAGTAAAATAGCGGGAGATAGATACGAGCAGTGCTTC.

The J gene is TRBJ1-4, the V gene TRBV21-1. TRBV21-1 is tagged as a pseudogene. This CDR3 region has 10 residues. The CDR3 DNA is TGTGCCAGCATAACAGTAGGACTGTTTTTT. Amino acids: CASITVGLFF.

This sequence joins TRBV10-3 and TRBJ1-2; D not certain. The V end lost 8 bases, the J end lost 4 bases, and 11 bases lay between the germline ends. Germline CDR1 and CDR2: ENHRY and SYGVKD. CDR3 size: 12 residues. The CDR3 sequence: CAIGGSPYGYTF. The CDR3 DNA is TGTGCCATCGGTGGCAGCCCCTATGGCTACACCTTC.

About this clonotype itself: The junction departs from the called germline gene at one end, perhaps through a read error. The V gene is TRBV6-2 or TRBV6-3, the J gene TRBJ2-4; D remains unclear. Germline CDR1 reads MNHEY; CDR2 reads SVGEGT. This CDR3 has 14 residues. This CDR3 reads CASSSGPFTGIQYF. CDR3 sequence (DNA): TGCGCCAGCAGCTCCGGGCCTTTCACTGGCATTCAGTACTTC.

V is TRBV15 and J is TRBJ1-3, with D hard to call. The germline V and J ends were trimmed by 1 base and 8 bases, with 6 bases remaining between them. Germline V gene sequence: CDR1 LNHNV, CDR2 YYDKDF (reference sequence). CDR3 size: 12 residues. This chain's CDR3 is CATSRATDTIYF. The CDR3 region has the DNA TGTGCCACCAGCAGAGCCACAGACACCATATATTTT.

The genes are TRBV7-2 and TRBJ2-7; D gene ambiguous. This CDR3 has 16 residues. V was trimmed by 9 bases and J by 0 bases, leaving 21 bases between them. The germline gives CDR1 SGHTA, CDR2 FQGNSA. The CDR3 reads CASIVLRDPSSYEQYF. The CDR3 DNA follows: TGTGCCAGTATTGTCTTAAGGGATCCGAGCTCCTACGAGCAGTACTTC. The complete variable domain, with remaining parts taken from reference TRBV7-2 and TRBJ2-7, reads GAGVSQSPSNKVTEKGKDVELRCDPISGHTALYWYRQSLGQGLEFLIYFQGNSAPDKSGLPSDRFSAERTGGSVSTLTIQRTQQEDSAVYLCASIVLRDPSSYEQYFGPGTRLTVT.

This clonotype occurred a few times. The chain joins TRBV10-3 to TRBJ2-1, with D hard to call. The J call is uncertain, as TRBJ2-7 better fits the DNA end. This CDR3 contains 14 residues. Germline loops: CDR1 ENHRY, CDR2 SYGVKD. The CDR3 coding sequence is TGTGCCATCAGTGACTCACACAGAAAATACGAGCAGTACTTC. Its translation: CAISDSHRKYEQYF.

The chain has TRBV6-2 or TRBV6-3 and TRBJ1-5; D may be TRBD1 (5 bases). Trimming removed 7 bases at V and 5 bases at J, with 21 bases between. The CDR3 contains 16 residues. CDR1 MNHEY and CDR2 SVGEGT come from the germline V gene. The CDR3 loop is CASTRYVDGGHQPQHF. CDR3 DNA: TGTGCCAGCACCCGCTACGTCGATGGGGGTCATCAGCCCCAGCATTTT.

The table lists this clonotype with a count of one. The V and J genes are TRBV5-1 and TRBJ1-4; 7 bases align to TRBD1. Germline CDR1 is SGHRS and CDR2 is YFSETQ. Trimming took 3 bases from V and 7 from J; bases not matched to a gene: 12. The CDR3 has 16 amino acids. Here the CDR3 DNA reads TGCGCCAGCAGCTATCAAACAGGGGAAGAGGGTGAAAAACTGTTTTTT. It translates to CASSYQTGEEGEKLFF.

The chain carries TRBV11-1 and TRBJ2-5, with D tentatively TRBD1 (6 bases). The germline gives CDR1 SGHAT, CDR2 FQDESV (reference sequence). CDR3 size: 13 residues. Trimming took 5 bases from V and 9 from J, leaving 16 bases between them. CDR3 loop: CASSQARGKAQYF. DNA of the CDR3: TGTGCCAGCAGCCAAGCCAGGGGTAAGGCCCAGTACTTC.

This chain links TRBV11-1 with TRBJ2-7, with 7 bases lining up with TRBD1. With 5 bases clipped from V and 2 bases from J, the junction kept 9 bases outside the gene matches. There are 15 residues in the CDR3. The germline V gene encodes CDR1 SGHAT and CDR2 FQDESV (reference sequence). The CDR3 protein is CASSPMGQTTYEQYF. The CDR3 DNA is TGTGCCAGCAGCCCAATGGGACAGACTACCTACGAGCAGTACTTC.

This clonotype was detected only a few times. The chain employs TRBV20-1 and TRBJ2-1, with D uncertain. Looked up from germline, CDR1 is DFQATT and CDR2 is SNEGSKA (reference sequence). V dropped 6 bases and J dropped 1 base, with 13 bases sitting between them. This CDR3 comprises 14 residues. CDR3 bases: TGCAGTGCCGTCGAACTACCATCCTACAATGAGCAGTTCTTC. As protein: CSAVELPSYNEQFF.

The CDR3 protein is CSAKPRTSDYGYTF. The DNA for the CDR3 is TGCAGTGCTAAACCCCGGACATCCGACTATGGCTACACCTTC. The V and J genes are TRBV20-1 and TRBJ1-2, with D possibly matching TRBD1 (5 bases). Trimming took off 4 bases at V and 3 bases at J, with 15 bases between the two ends. This CDR3 has 14 amino acids. Germline V gene lookup returns CDR1 DFQATT and CDR2 SNEGSKA (reference sequence).

This clonotype has just a few counts. At one of its ends the junction is not consistent with the germline gene, which may arise from a read error. The chain recombines TRBV7-9 with TRBJ2-1; TRBD1 agrees at 10 bases. Germline V gene lookup returns CDR1 SEHNR and CDR2 FQNEAQ (reference sequence). This CDR3 spans 14 amino acids. CDR3 region: CASSSDRGWYEQHF. The CDR3 region has the DNA TGTGCCAGCAGCTCGGACAGGGGGTGGTACGAGCAGCACTTC.

The genes are TRBV20-1 and TRBJ2-3; TRBD2 agrees at 8 bases. This CDR3 is built from 14 residues. Germline V gene data show CDR1 as DFQATT and CDR2 as SNEGSKA (reference sequence). V was pared by 6 bases and J by 5 bases, with 10 bases of the junction left unmatched. The CDR3 DNA reads TGCAGTGCAATAGCGGGGTCGGGTGGAGATACGCAGTATTTT. Translating it yields CSAIAGSGGDTQYF.

In regard to this clonotype: One junction end does not reproduce the germline sequence, and a read error may be involved. The rearrangement joins TRBV29-1 to TRBJ2-7, with 7 bases that match TRBD2. The CDR3 totals 14 residues. Per germline, CDR1 SQVTM and CDR2 ANQGSEA. The CDR3 nucleotides are TGCAGCGTTCAAGACCTAGCGGAGCCTTACGAGCAGTACTTC. Translating it yields CSVQDLAEPYEQYF.

The rearrangement uses TRBV29-1 and TRBJ2-5; tentatively, D is TRBD1 or TRBD2 (6 bases each). This CDR3 spans 13 amino acids. The germline V gene has CDR1 SQVTM and CDR2 ANQGSEA. Trimming removed 0 bases at V and 5 bases at J, with 10 bases between. CDR3 protein: CSVEEGGRETQYF. CDR3 DNA sequence: TGCAGCGTTGAAGAAGGGGGGCGGGAGACCCAGTACTTC.